The present TCR beta chain was sequenced within a study of T cells in Graves' hyperthyroidism and ophthalmopathy. RNA transcripts gave rise to amplified TCR beta CDR3 regions. Using the HTBI primer set, a first-round RT-PCR was run on the TCR CDR3. TCRdb analysed the multiplex PCR reads with MiXCR anew, one entry per CDR3 protein. The sample contains 500,000 or so distinct CDR3 sequences, about 15% of which appear only once. This clonotype was recorded many times. This receptor was obtained from a woman in her late teens or twenties with Graves' ophthalmopathy. Specimen: blood.

The CDR3 bases are TGCAGTGCTAGAGATCGACGGAGACACGAGCAGTACTTC. Amino acid sequence: CSARDRRRHEQYF. This chain uses TRBV20-1 with TRBJ2-7; D gene uncertain. Germline CDR1 and CDR2: DFQATT and SNEGSKA (reference sequence). V gave up 0 bases and J gave up 5 bases, with 11 bases separating them. CDR3 length: 13 residues.